The T cell receptor beta chain under discussion was sequenced for a study of CD8+ T cells in alopecia areata. This clone was detected a few times. The target antigen is unknown. CDR1 SGHTA and CDR2 FQGNSA come from the germline V gene. This CDR3 has 14 residues. V lost 4 bases to trimming and J lost 4 bases, with 12 bases between them. Stated treatment: oral pan-JAK inhibitor, 5-10 mg twice daily. Findings of the study overall: Significant decreases in scalp clonality and expanded CD8+ clones followed tofacitinib treatment. Higher clonality was seen in lesional scalp than in normal scalp, especially in alopecia totalis/universalis.

It was cDNA, reverse transcribed from extracted RNA, that served as the sequencing template. Assay used: immunoSEQ multiplex PCR; TCRdb lists only in-frame clones, some missing. The sample records about 120,000 clones, approximately 54% being singletons. The sequencing used CD8+ T cells sorted from blood, collected at week 24, from a patient treated with tofacitinib. V and J are TRBV7-2 and TRBJ2-3; D remains ambiguous. The clonotype was recovered from a human donor with alopecia areata. The CDR3 region has the DNA TGTGCCAGCAGCTCCCTGCAGTATGCAGATACGCAGTATTTT. Encoded protein: CASSSLQYADTQYF.